This T cell receptor (beta chain) was documented in a study of blood T cell repertoires in COVID-19. The length of the CDR3 is 15 residues. Looked up from germline, CDR1 is SGHRS and CDR2 is YFSETQ. Deletions cut 4 bases from V and 0 bases from J, with 13 bases between. The study assigned cohorts using participant-reported clinical history. Only in-frame clones appear in the TCRdb table, and some are missing; sequencing was by immunoSEQ multiplex PCR. Among approximately 200,000 clones listed, over 75% were seen once. J is TRBJ1-2 and V is TRBV5-1, with D possibly being TRBD1 (5 bases). Sequencing used PBMCs or T cells enriched from blood (not recorded which). The clonotype was recovered from a young woman in a cohort exposed to, infected with or recovered from COVID-19 (not recorded which). Here the CDR3 DNA reads TGCGCCAGCAGCCGGGCGGACACTTCTAACTATGGCTACACCTTC. Protein product: CASSRADTSNYGYTF.